Presented here are 27 T cell receptor beta chains from one specimen sequenced in a study of monozygotic twins with cystic fibrosis. Only in-frame clones appear in the TCRdb table, and some are missing; sequencing was by immunoSEQ multiplex PCR. The table has 30,000 to 35,000 clones, approximately 72% seen once; the top ten hold 0.78%. The sequenced sample consisted of blood. Receptors originate from a girl between 10 and 17 years old with cystic fibrosis.

The gene calls are TRBV7-2 and TRBJ1-1; D not certain. The V gene lost 6 bases and the J gene lost 2 bases, with 4 bases spanning the gap. The V gene's germline CDR1 is SGHTA and CDR2 FQGNSA. The CDR3 has 11 residues. CDR3: CASSLNTEAFF. DNA of the CDR3: TGTGCCAGCAGTTTAAACACTGAAGCTTTCTTT.

The rearrangement links TRBV4-1 to TRBJ1-5, with D perhaps TRBD1 (6 bases). The CDR3 consists of 13 residues. Germline lookup yields CDR1 MGHRA and CDR2 YSYEKL. Trimming took 5 bases from V and 4 from J, leaving 9 bases between them. In DNA, the CDR3 is TGCGCCAGCAGCTCTGACAGGAATCAGCCCCAGCATTTT. It specifies CASSSDRNQPQHF.

This clone has a handful of counts. The V and J genes are TRBV7-9 and TRBJ2-1; the D call may be TRBD1 or TRBD2 (5 bases each). The CDR3 length is 12 residues. Per germline, CDR1 SEHNR and CDR2 FQNEAQ (reference sequence). Trimming cost V 1 base and J 10 bases, with 8 bases left between them. In DNA, the CDR3 is TGTGCCAGCAGCTTAGAGGGACGAGAGCAGTTCTTC. It is translated as CASSLEGREQFF.

The rearrangement links TRBV9 to TRBJ1-3; 8 positions agree with TRBD1. The CDR3 is 15 residues long. In germline, CDR1 is SGDLS, CDR2 YYNGEE. Unmatched junction bases numbered 4, after V lost 3 bases and J lost 2 bases. CDR3 protein: CASSDQGAAGNTIYF. The CDR3 coding sequence is TGTGCCAGCAGCGACCAGGGGGCGGCTGGAAACACCATATATTTT. Based on the CDR3 plus reference TRBV9 and TRBJ1-3, the full variable domain is DSGVTQTPKHLITATGQRVTLRCSPRSGDLSVYWYQQSLDQGLQFLIQYYNGEERAKGNILERFSAQQFPDLHSELNLSSLELGDSALYFCASSDQGAAGNTIYFGEGSWLTVV.

V is TRBV18 and J is TRBJ1-2, with 7 bases lining up with TRBD1. V dropped 0 bases and J dropped 8; count of bases not matched to a gene: 9. The CDR3 is 15 residues long. Germline-derived CDR1 and CDR2 are KGHSH and LQKENI. The CDR3 bases are TGTGCCAGCTCACCACCTTCACAGAAGGGGGCCGGCTACACCTTC. Translation: CASSPPSQKGAGYTF. Full variable domain (remainder filled in from reference TRBV18 and TRBJ1-2): NAGVMQNPRHLVRRRGQEARLRCSPMKGHSHVYWYRQLPEEGLKFMVYLQKENIIDESGMPKERFSAEFPKEGPSILRIQQVVRGDSAAYFCASSPPSQKGAGYTFGSGTRLTVV.

CDR3 protein: CASSFSSGSPRGEQYF. The CDR3 nucleotides read TGTGCCAGCAGCTTCTCTAGCGGGAGTCCTCGGGGCGAGCAGTACTTC. The J gene is TRBJ2-7, the V gene TRBV7-6; 10 nucleotides match TRBD2. Germline trimming cut 3 bases from V and 6 bases from J; bases unmatched to any gene: 11. The CDR3 totals 16 residues. In germline, CDR1 is SGHVS, CDR2 FNYEAQ.

This chain uses TRBV30 with TRBJ1-2; weak D call: TRBD1 (6 bases). This CDR3 region has 17 residues. Trimming stripped 3 bases from V and 2 bases from J, with 22 bases between. Germline CDR1 reads GTSNPN; CDR2 reads SVGIG (reference sequence). CDR3 loop: CAWRGPPGGARNYGYTF. CDR3 nucleotides: TGTGCCTGGAGGGGTCCCCCGGGGGGGGCTCGGAACTATGGCTACACCTTC.

The rearrangement joins TRBV5-6 to TRBJ2-3; TRBD2 agrees at 7 bases. J gave up 4 bases and V 0 bases, and 8 bases lay outside the gene matches. This CDR3 has 16 residues. Germline CDR1 SGHDT, CDR2 YYEEEE. CDR3 residues: CASSLGGGSRADTQYF. CDR3 nucleotides: TGTGCCAGCAGCTTGGGCGGCGGGAGTCGGGCAGATACGCAGTATTTT. Filled out from reference TRBV5-6 and TRBJ2-3, the complete variable domain reads DAGVTQSPTHLIKTRGQQVTLRCSPKSGHDTVSWYQQALGQGPQFIFQYYEEEERQRGNFPDRFSGHQFPNYSSELNVNALLLGDSALYLCASSLGGGSRADTQYFGPGTRLTVL.

This chain links TRBV9 with TRBJ1-5, with 7 bases lining up with TRBD1. In germline, CDR1 is SGDLS, CDR2 YYNGEE. The CDR3 covers 15 residues. Trimming at V came to 4 bases and at J to 0 bases, leaving 4 bases not matched to a gene. CDR3 region: CASSPGGYSNQPQHF. DNA for the CDR3: TGTGCCAGCAGCCCAGGGGGGTATAGCAATCAGCCCCAGCATTTT.

V is TRBV14 and J is TRBJ2-5; TRBD2 aligns across 8 bases. The germline V gene encodes CDR1 SGHDN and CDR2 FVKESK. CDR3 length: 16 residues. V trimming: 0 bases; J trimming: 4 bases; junction bases outside the gene matches: 7. The CDR3 DNA is TGTGCCAGCAGCCAAGATCGGGGGACTAGAATAGAGACCCAGTACTTC. Translation gives CASSQDRGTRIETQYF.

CDR3 loop: CASSLGGLASGRAAEQFF. CDR3 in DNA: TGTGCCAGCAGCTTGGGCGGGTTGGCTAGCGGGAGGGCCGCTGAGCAGTTCTTC. The chain is built from TRBV5-4 and TRBJ2-1; 12 bases map to TRBD2. Germline-derived CDR1 and CDR2 are SGHNT and YYREEE (reference sequence). This CDR3 has 18 residues. Unmatched junction bases numbered 13, after V lost 0 bases and J lost 9 bases.

The genes are TRBV27 and TRBJ2-3, with TRBD1 identical over 7 bases. The CDR3 loop spans 15 amino acids. With 5 bases clipped from V and 2 bases from J, the junction kept 7 bases outside the gene matches. Germline V lookup: CDR1 MNHEY, CDR2 SMNVEV (reference sequence). The CDR3 sequence is CASSPGQAYTDTQYF. In nucleotides, the CDR3 is TGTGCCAGCAGTCCCGGACAGGCTTACACAGATACGCAGTATTTT.

The chain combines TRBV30 with TRBJ2-6; tentatively, D is TRBD2 (5 bases). Germline V lookup: CDR1 GTSNPN, CDR2 SVGIG (reference sequence). V was clipped by 2 bases and J by 0 bases, with 14 bases between them. The CDR3 has 17 residues. The CDR3 DNA sequence: TGTGCCTGGAGTACCCTTAAGCGGTCCTCTGGGGCCAACGTCCTGACTTTC. Protein sequence: CAWSTLKRSSGANVLTF.

This sequence joins TRBV18 and TRBJ2-7, with D perhaps TRBD1 (6 bases). The CDR3 length is 13 residues. V lost 5 bases and J 5 bases, leaving 13 bases between the germline ends. CDR1 is KGHSH, CDR2 LQKENI, per germline. DNA for the CDR3: TGTGCCAGCTCATTATCAGGGGCGCACGAGCAGTACTTC. This encodes CASSLSGAHEQYF. Using reference TRBV18 and TRBJ2-7 for the parts outside the CDR3, the full variable domain is NAGVMQNPRHLVRRRGQEARLRCSPMKGHSHVYWYRQLPEEGLKFMVYLQKENIIDESGMPKERFSAEFPKEGPSILRIQQVVRGDSAAYFCASSLSGAHEQYFGPGTRLTVT.

Only a few counts were recorded for this clone. The rearrangement links TRBV6-5 to TRBJ2-3, with a possible D match to TRBD1 (6 bases). Germline CDR1 is MNHEY and CDR2 is SVGAGI. This CDR3 contains 14 residues. V gave up 5 bases and J gave up 0 bases, with 9 bases separating them. The CDR3 sequence is CASSDGQSTDTQYF. The DNA for the CDR3 is TGTGCCAGCAGTGACGGACAGAGCACAGATACGCAGTATTTT.

V is TRBV14 and J is TRBJ2-7, with TRBD2 matching over 7 bases. The CDR3 sequence is 12 residues long. Germline V gives CDR1 SGHDN, CDR2 FVKESK. Losses at the gene ends were 0 bases for V and 7 bases for J; bases not matched to a gene: 0. The CDR3 loop is CASSQDGGEQYF. CDR3 bases: TGTGCCAGCAGCCAAGACGGGGGGGAGCAGTACTTC.

The chain carries TRBV27 and TRBJ1-2; no clear D gene. There are 13 residues in the CDR3. V shed 2 bases and J shed 0 bases, with 4 bases lying between them. CDR1 is MNHEY, CDR2 SMNVEV, per germline (reference sequence). The CDR3 nucleotides are TGTGCCAGCAGTTTACAGGCTAACTATGGCTACACCTTC. Translation: CASSLQANYGYTF.

A few counts support this clone. The rearrangement joins TRBV4-2 to TRBJ1-1; TRBD1 agrees at 8 bases. This CDR3 is built from 13 residues. The ends lost 4 bases at V and 5 bases at J; junction bases unmatched: 3. Germline CDR1 LGHNA, CDR2 YNFKEQ. CDR3 coding DNA: TGTGCCAGCAGCCCCGGACAGGGAACTGAAGCTTTCTTT. It codes for CASSPGQGTEAFF.

V gene TRBV15 combines with J gene TRBJ1-3; D remains unclear. Germline loops: CDR1 LNHNV, CDR2 YYDKDF (reference sequence). The CDR3 runs to 13 residues. The V and J ends lost 3 bases and 0 bases respectively, with 3 bases between them. The CDR3 DNA is TGTGCCACCAGCAGCAGCTCTGGAAACACCATATATTTT. Translating it yields CATSSSSGNTIYF.

The chain is built from TRBV18 and TRBJ2-1; no reliable D call. The germline V and J ends were trimmed by 2 bases and 12 bases, with 14 bases remaining between them. The CDR3 is made up of 13 amino acids. Germline CDR1 and CDR2: KGHSH and LQKENI. The DNA of the CDR3 is TGTGCCAGCTCACCAACTAATCTCAGTTGGCAGTTCTTC. Translation: CASSPTNLSWQFF.

Only one count was recorded for this clone. The chain couples TRBV29-1 to TRBJ2-7; the match to TRBD1 covers 10 bases. Trimming at V came to 6 bases and at J to 5 bases, leaving 7 bases not matched to a gene. Germline CDR1 reads SQVTM; CDR2 reads ANQGSEA. The CDR3 length is 13 residues. The CDR3 nucleotides are TGCAGCGTAAGGGGACAGGGGATTAACGAGCAGTACTTC. Translating it yields CSVRGQGINEQYF.

The gene calls are TRBV27 and TRBJ2-1; 11 bases map to TRBD2. Germline V gene lookup returns CDR1 MNHEY and CDR2 SMNVEV (reference sequence). The CDR3 consists of 15 residues. The junction had 3 bases not matched to a gene; V was cut back by 4 bases and J by 4 bases. The CDR3, as DNA: TGTGCCAGCAGTTCCGGGACTAGCGGTTACAATGAGCAGTTCTTC. Residues: CASSSGTSGYNEQFF.

This chain connects TRBV4-3 to TRBJ1-2; 8 nucleotides match TRBD1. With 1 base clipped from V and 6 bases from J, the junction kept 7 bases outside the gene matches. The CDR3 sequence is 15 residues long. Germline V lookup: CDR1 LGHNA, CDR2 YSLEER. The CDR3 nucleotides are TGCGCCAGCAGCCAAGCAGCCAGGGGGCGCGATGGCTACACCTTC. This encodes CASSQAARGRDGYTF.

This clone was picked up a small number of times. The genes are TRBV12-2 and TRBJ2-7; the D call of TRBD1 is as the table states it, not checked on the DNA. TRBV12-2 is designated a pseudogene. This CDR3 is 17 amino acids long. The chain's CDR3 is CASRLARGTGRFYEQYV. DNA of the CDR3: TGTGCAAGTCGCTTAGCGCGCGGGACAGGAAGATTCTACGAGCAGTACGTC.

The chain recombines TRBV4-1 with TRBJ2-2; D not certain. V lost 6 bases to trimming and J lost 1 base, with 9 bases between them. This CDR3 comprises 14 residues. Germline lookup yields CDR1 MGHRA and CDR2 YSYEKL. The CDR3 sequence is CASSPGVNTGELFF. The CDR3 coding sequence is TGCGCCAGCAGTCCTGGGGTGAACACCGGGGAGCTGTTTTTT.

This rearrangement joins TRBV5-4 to TRBJ2-2; D unclear. CDR1 SGHNT and CDR2 YYREEE come from the germline V gene (reference sequence). The CDR3 runs 15 residues. Deletions cut 2 bases from V and 3 bases from J, with 11 bases between. The CDR3: CASSFFERDTGELFF. CDR3 bases: TGTGCCAGCAGCTTCTTTGAACGGGACACCGGGGAGCTGTTTTTT.

The J gene is TRBJ1-5, the V gene TRBV25-1; D not resolved. This CDR3 has 13 amino acids. V shed 6 bases and J shed 0 bases, with 6 bases lying between them. Germline V gene sequence: CDR1 MGHDK, CDR2 SYGVNS. The CDR3 nucleotides are TGTGCCAGCAGGTACAGTAGCAATCAGCCCCAGCATTTT. It translates to CASRYSSNQPQHF.